This entry features one T cell receptor beta chain sequence. Its target is not known. These data originate in a study of T cell responses to AZD1222 COVID-19 vaccine. With 4 bases clipped from V and 3 bases from J, the junction kept 1 base outside the gene matches. The CDR3 totals 13 residues. Germline assignment: CDR1 MDHEN and CDR2 SYDVKM. Generated by immunoSEQ multiplex PCR, the TCRdb table keeps only in-frame clones and is missing some. The top ten hold approximately 7.9% of the sample, which has under 95,000 clones, around 85% seen once. Study results and limitations: Dominant at 160-218 and 743-854, vaccine-associated CD4 TCRs also spanned spike. No day 14 peak samples; only post-peak repertoires were characterized. Spike-specific TCR repertoires showed rising breadth and depth after two AZD1222 doses. Regions left unmutated in variants are reportedly the target of nearly half of spike-specific TCRs.

The sample here was peripheral blood, taken on day 0 of AZD1222 vaccination. The source of this sequence is an adult in good health. V is TRBV28 and J is TRBJ2-5, with 8 positions matching TRBD2. CDR3 sequence reads: CASSSLAEETQYF. The CDR3 coding sequence is TGTGCCAGCAGTTCACTAGCGGAAGAGACCCAGTACTTC.